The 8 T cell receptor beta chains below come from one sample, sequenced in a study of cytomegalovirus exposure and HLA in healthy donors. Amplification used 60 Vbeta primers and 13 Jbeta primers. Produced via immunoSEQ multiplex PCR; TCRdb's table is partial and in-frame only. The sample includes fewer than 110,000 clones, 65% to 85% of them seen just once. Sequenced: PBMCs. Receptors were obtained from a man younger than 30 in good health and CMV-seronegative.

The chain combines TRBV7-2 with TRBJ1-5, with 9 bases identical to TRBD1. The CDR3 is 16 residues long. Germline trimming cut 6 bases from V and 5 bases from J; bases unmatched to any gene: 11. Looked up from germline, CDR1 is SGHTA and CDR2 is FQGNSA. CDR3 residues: CASRSTGGAGYQPQHF. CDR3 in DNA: TGTGCCAGCAGGTCAACAGGGGGCGCCGGATATCAGCCCCAGCATTTT.

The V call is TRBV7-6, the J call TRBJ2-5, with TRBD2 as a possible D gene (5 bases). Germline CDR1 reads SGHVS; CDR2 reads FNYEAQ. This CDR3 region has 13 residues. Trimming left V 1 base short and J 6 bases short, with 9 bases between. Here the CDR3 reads CASSLGTGKTQYF. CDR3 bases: TGTGCCAGCAGCTTAGGGACGGGAAAGACCCAGTACTTC.

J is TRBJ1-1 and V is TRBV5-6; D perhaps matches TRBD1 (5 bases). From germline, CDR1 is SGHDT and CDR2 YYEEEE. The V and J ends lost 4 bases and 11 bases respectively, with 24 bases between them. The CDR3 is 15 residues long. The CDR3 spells CASSREGSSRCWAFF. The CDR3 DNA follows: TGTGCCAGCAGCCGGGAGGGGTCCTCCCGGTGTTGGGCTTTCTTT.

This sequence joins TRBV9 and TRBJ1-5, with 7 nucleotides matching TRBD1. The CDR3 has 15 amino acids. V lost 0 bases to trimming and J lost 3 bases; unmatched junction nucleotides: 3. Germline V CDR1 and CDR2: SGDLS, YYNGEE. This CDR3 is CASSVGGTDNQPQHF. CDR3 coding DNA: TGTGCCAGCAGCGTAGGGGGGACAGACAATCAGCCCCAGCATTTT.

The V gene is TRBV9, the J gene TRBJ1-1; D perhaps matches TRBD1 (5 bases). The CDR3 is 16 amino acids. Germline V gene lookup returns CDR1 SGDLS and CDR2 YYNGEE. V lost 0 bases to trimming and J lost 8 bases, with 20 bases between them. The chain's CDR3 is CASSVGSRPERTEAFF. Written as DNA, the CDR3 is TGTGCCAGCAGCGTAGGTAGCCGACCGGAGAGGACAGAAGCTTTCTTT. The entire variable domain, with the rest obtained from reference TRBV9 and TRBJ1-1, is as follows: DSGVTQTPKHLITATGQRVTLRCSPRSGDLSVYWYQQSLDQGLQFLIQYYNGEERAKGNILERFSAQQFPDLHSELNLSSLELGDSALYFCASSVGSRPERTEAFFGQGTRLTVV.

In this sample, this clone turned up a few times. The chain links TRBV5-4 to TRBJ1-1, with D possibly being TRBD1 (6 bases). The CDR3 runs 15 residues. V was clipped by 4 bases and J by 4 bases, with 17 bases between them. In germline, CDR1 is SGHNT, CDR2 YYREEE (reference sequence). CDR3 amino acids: CASSPTGRWGTEAFF. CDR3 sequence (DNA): TGTGCCAGCAGCCCTACAGGGAGATGGGGCACTGAAGCTTTCTTT. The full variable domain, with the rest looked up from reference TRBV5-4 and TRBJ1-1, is ETGVTQSPTHLIKTRGQQVTLRCSSQSGHNTVSWYQQALGQGPQFIFQYYREEENGRGNFPPRFSGLQFPNYSSELNVNALELDDSALYLCASSPTGRWGTEAFFGQGTRLTVV.

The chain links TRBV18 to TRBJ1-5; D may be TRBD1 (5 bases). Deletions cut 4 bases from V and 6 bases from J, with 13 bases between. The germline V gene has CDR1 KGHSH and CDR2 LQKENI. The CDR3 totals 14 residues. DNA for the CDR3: TGTGCCAGCTCACGAGACAGTTTAAGTCAGCCCCAGCATTTT. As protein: CASSRDSLSQPQHF.

Written as DNA, the CDR3 is TGTGCCAGCAGCGCCCTGGGACAGGGGGCTTGGGGTGGCTACACCTTC. It is translated as CASSALGQGAWGGYTF. This chain links TRBV9 with TRBJ1-2; 12 bases map to TRBD1. Germline assignment: CDR1 SGDLS and CDR2 YYNGEE. The V and J ends lost 3 bases and 7 bases, in that order; junction bases with no gene match: 10. The CDR3 is 16 residues long.